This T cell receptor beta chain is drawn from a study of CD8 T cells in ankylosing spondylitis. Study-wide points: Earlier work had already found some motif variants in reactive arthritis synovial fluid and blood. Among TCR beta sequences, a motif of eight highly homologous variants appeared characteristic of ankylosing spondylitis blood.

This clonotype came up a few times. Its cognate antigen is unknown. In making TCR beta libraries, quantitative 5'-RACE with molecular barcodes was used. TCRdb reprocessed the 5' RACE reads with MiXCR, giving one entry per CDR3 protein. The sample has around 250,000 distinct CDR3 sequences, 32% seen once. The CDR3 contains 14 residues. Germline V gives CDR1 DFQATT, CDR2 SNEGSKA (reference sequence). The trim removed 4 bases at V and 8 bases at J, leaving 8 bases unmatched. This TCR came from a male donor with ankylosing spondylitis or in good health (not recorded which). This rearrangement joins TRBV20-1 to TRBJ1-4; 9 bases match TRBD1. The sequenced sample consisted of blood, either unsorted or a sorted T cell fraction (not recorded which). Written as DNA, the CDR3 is TGCAGTGCTAAACCGGGACAGGGACGGGAAAAACTGTTTTTT. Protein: CSAKPGQGREKLFF.